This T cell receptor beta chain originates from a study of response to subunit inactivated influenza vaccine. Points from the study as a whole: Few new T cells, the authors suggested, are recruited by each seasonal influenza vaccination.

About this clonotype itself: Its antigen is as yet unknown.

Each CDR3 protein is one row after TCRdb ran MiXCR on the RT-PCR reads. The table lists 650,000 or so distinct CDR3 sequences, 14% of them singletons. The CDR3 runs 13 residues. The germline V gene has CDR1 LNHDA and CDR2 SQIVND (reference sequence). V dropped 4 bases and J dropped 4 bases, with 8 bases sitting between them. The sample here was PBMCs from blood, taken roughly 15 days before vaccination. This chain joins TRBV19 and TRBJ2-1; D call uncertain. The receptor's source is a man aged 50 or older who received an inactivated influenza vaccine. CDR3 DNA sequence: TGTGCCAGTAGTAGAGGAAATTACAATGAGCAGTTCTTC. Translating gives CASSRGNYNEQFF.